This T cell receptor (beta chain) emerged from a study of CD8+CD57+ T cells in acquired aplastic anemia. About the research overall: Sorted cells (CD4+ and CD8+) yielded DNA amounts that averaged approximately 3 ug. Regarding the study as a whole: Sharing between patients and controls was observed for twenty-nine CD8+ CDR3 sequences. Simpson's diversity of CD8+ cells was not significantly different in patients compared with controls.

With 1 base clipped from V and 7 bases from J, the junction kept 6 bases outside the gene matches. Germline V gene lookup returns CDR1 KGHDR and CDR2 SFDVKD. The CDR3 sequence is 15 residues long. Concerning this clonotype: Its cognate antigen is unknown.

The template used for profiling TCR beta VDJ and CDR3 was genomic DNA. One entry per CDR3 protein, called by TCRdb with MiXCR from the reads. The table lists some 290,000 distinct CDR3 sequences, 55% to 65% of them singletons. The receptor was isolated from a human donor with severe aplastic anemia or a healthy control (not recorded which). Sequenced sample: sorted CD4+, CD8+, or CD8+CD57+ T cells (not recorded which) from PBMCs. The gene calls are TRBV24-1 and TRBJ2-1; 7 positions match TRBD1. CDR3 DNA: TGTGCCACCAGTGATTTTAGGGGGCCGGGTAATGAGCAGTTCTTC. It translates to CATSDFRGPGNEQFF.